This T cell receptor (beta chain) is from a study of shared clonotypes between healthy human individuals. Findings and limits, study-wide: Clonotypes that were shared across four donors made up approximately 5% of naive CD4 clonotypes.

Generated by immunoSEQ multiplex PCR, the TCRdb table keeps only in-frame clones and is missing some. The data hold some 2.3 million clones, with about 92% observed a single time. The germline CDR1 and CDR2 sequences are MNHEY and SMNVEV (reference sequence). V lost 2 bases, J lost 6 bases, and 19 bases lay in between. This CDR3 has 16 residues. As for this clone: Its specificity is unknown.

This clonotype originated in a man aged 18-30 years in good health. Some clones in this sample may be carry-over from other donors' samples. The material sequenced was naive CD4+ T cells from PBMCs. Sample subset: CD45RA+ positively selected. The chain is built from TRBV27 and TRBJ1-1; D uncertain. CDR3 DNA: TGTGCCAGCAGTTTAAATCTTGAAAGGGCCACGGCTGAAGCTTTCTTT. This gives the protein CASSLNLERATAEAFF.